This T cell receptor beta chain was retrieved from a study of Graves' ophthalmopathy and Graves' hyperthyroidism. Investigators amplified TCR beta CDR3 regions from RNA transcripts. HTBI primers were used in a first-round RT-PCR, which preceded a second-round multiplex PCR. TCRdb used MiXCR to reprocess the multiplex PCR reads, holding one entry per CDR3 protein. The sample contains 1 million to 1.3 million distinct CDR3 sequences, about 38% of which appear only once. On this clonotype itself: The antigen is not known.

Whole-study results and caveats: Most expanded clonotypes in thyroid above 0.001 frequency also showed up in blood. Predictions made by the model for ophthalmopathy progression reached over 55% sensitivity and about 72% specificity.

Recruitment covered hyperthyroidism patients aged 18 to 65 whose new diagnosis was of under 2 months' duration. In this cohort, patients with other autoimmune diseases, uncontrolled infections, pregnancy or lactation were excluded. The sample comprised peripheral blood or thyroid tissue (not recorded which). This sequence originates from an adult man with Graves' hyperthyroidism.

CDR3 bases: TGTGCCAGCAGTGGGTGGGGCGTGGGACTCAATCAGCCCCAGCATTTT. As protein: CASSGWGVGLNQPQHF. The chain combines TRBV25-1 with TRBJ1-5, with D possibly matching TRBD1 (5 bases). CDR3 size: 16 residues. V was trimmed by 4 bases and J by 3 bases, leaving 16 bases between them. CDR1 and CDR2 from the germline V gene are MGHDK and SYGVNS.